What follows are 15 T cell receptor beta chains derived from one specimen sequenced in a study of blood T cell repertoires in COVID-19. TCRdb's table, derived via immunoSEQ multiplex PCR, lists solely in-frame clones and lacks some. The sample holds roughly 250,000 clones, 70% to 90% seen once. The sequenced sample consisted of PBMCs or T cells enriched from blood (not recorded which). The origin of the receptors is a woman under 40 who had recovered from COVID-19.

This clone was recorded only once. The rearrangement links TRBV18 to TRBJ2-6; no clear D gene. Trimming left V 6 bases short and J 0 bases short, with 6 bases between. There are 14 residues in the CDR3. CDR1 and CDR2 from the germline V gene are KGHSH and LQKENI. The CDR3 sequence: CASSPRSGANVLTF. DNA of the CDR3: TGTGCCAGCTCCCCTCGCTCTGGGGCCAACGTCCTGACTTTC.

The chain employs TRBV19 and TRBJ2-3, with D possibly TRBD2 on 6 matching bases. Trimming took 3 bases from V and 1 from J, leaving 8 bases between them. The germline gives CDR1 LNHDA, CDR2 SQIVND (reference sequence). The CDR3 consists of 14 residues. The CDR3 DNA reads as TGTGCCAGTAGTATGGGGGGTGGCACAGATACGCAGTATTTT. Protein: CASSMGGGTDTQYF.

CDR3 nucleotide sequence: TGCGCCAGCAGTACAGGGAATAATTCACCCCTCCACTTT. Its protein product is CASSTGNNSPLHF. The chain combines TRBV10-1 with TRBJ1-6; D is perhaps TRBD1 (6 bases). Germline lookup yields CDR1 WNHNN and CDR2 SYGVQD (reference sequence). Trimming shortened V by 5 bases and J by 5 bases, and 7 bases separated the two germline ends. The CDR3 contains 13 residues.

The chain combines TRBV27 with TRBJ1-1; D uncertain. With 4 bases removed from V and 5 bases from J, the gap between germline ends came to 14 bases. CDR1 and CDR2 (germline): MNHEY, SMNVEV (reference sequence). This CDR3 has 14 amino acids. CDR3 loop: CASSYGFRGTEAFF. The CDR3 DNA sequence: TGTGCCAGCAGTTACGGATTTCGGGGAACTGAAGCTTTCTTT.

CDR3 bases: TGCAGCGTTTCTCGCGGGCTGGCTTTCTTT. Encoded protein: CSVSRGLAFF. The chain has TRBV29-1 and TRBJ1-1, with D unclear. Deletions cut 5 bases from V and 11 bases from J, with 12 bases between. This CDR3 contains 10 residues. Germline-derived CDR1 and CDR2 are SQVTM and ANQGSEA.

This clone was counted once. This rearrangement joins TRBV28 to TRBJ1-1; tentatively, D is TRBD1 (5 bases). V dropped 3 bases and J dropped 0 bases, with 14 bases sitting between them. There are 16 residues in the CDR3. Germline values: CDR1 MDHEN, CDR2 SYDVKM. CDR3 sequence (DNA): TGTGCCAGCAGTTTCCCCGGCGACAGCCTGAACACTGAAGCTTTCTTT. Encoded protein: CASSFPGDSLNTEAFF.

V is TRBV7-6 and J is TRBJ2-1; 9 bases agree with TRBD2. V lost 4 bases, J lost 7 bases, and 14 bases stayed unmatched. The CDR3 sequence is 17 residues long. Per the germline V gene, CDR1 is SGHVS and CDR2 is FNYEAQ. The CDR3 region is CASSYRFSGSKNNEQFF. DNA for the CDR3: TGTGCCAGCAGCTACCGATTTAGCGGGAGTAAGAATAATGAGCAGTTCTTC.

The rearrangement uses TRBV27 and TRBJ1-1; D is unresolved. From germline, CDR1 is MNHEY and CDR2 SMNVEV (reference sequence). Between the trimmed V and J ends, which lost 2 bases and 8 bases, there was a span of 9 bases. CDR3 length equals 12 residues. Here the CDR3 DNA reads TGTGCCAGCAGTTTAATGTCCGGGGAAGCTTTCTTT. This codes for CASSLMSGEAFF.

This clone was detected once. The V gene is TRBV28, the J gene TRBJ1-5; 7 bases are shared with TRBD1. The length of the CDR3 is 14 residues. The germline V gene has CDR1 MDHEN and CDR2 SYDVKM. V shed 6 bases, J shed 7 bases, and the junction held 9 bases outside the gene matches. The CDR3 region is CASSSGAGGQPQHF. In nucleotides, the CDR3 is TGTGCCAGCAGCAGCGGCGCAGGGGGACAGCCCCAGCATTTT.

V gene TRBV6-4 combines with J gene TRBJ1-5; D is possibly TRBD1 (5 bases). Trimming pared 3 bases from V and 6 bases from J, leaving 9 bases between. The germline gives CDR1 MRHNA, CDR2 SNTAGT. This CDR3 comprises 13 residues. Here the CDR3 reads CASSDGGTQPQHF. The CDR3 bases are TGTGCCAGCAGTGATGGGGGGACTCAGCCCCAGCATTTT.

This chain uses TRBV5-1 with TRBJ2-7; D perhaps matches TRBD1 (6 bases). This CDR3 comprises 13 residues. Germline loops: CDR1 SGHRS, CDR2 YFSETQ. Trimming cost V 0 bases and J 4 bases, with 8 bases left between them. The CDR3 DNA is TGCGCCAGCAGCTTGGACAGGGCGTACGAGCAGTACTTC. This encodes CASSLDRAYEQYF.

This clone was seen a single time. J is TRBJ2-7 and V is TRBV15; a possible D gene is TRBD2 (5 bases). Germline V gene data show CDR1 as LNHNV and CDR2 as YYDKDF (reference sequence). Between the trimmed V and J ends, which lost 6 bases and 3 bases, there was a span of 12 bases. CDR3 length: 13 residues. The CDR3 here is CATSTREDYEQYF. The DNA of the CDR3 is TGTGCCACCAGTACTCGGGAAGACTACGAGCAGTACTTC. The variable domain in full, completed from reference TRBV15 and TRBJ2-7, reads DAMVIQNPRYQVTQFGKPVTLSCSQTLNHNVMYWYQQKSSQAPKLLFHYYDKDFNNEADTPDNFQSRRPNTSFCFLDIRSPGLGDTAMYLCATSTREDYEQYFGPGTRLTVT.

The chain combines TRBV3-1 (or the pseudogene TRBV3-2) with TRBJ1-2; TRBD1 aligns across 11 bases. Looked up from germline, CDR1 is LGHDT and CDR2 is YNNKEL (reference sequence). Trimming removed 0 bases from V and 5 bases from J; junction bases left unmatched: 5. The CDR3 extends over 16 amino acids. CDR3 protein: CASSQEDRGLKYGYTF. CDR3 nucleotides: TGTGCCAGCAGCCAAGAGGACAGGGGGCTTAAGTATGGCTACACCTTC.

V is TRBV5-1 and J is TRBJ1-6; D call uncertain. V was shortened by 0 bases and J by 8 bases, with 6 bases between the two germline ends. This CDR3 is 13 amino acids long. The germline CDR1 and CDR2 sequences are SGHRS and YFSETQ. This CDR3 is CASSLAPDSPLHF. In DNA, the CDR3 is TGCGCCAGCAGCTTGGCCCCAGATTCACCCCTCCACTTT.

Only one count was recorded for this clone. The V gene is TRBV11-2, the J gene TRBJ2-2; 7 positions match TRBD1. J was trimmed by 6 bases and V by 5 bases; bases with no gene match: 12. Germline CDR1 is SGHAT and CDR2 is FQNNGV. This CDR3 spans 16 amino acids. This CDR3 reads CASSPPDRLRAGELFF. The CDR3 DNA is TGTGCCAGCAGCCCCCCGGACAGGTTACGAGCCGGGGAGCTGTTTTTT.